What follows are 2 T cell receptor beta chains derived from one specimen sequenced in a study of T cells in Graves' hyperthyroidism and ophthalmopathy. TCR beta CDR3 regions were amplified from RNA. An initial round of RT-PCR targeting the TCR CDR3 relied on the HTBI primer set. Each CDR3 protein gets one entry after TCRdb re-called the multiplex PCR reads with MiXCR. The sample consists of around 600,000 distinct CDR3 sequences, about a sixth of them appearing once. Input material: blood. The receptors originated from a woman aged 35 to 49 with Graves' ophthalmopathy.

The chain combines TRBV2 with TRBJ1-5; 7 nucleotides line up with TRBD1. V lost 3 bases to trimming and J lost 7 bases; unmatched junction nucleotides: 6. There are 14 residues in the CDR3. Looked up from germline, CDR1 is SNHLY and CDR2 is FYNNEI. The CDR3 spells CASSDLTGSQPQHF. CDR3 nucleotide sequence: TGTGCCAGCAGTGACCTGACAGGGTCCCAGCCCCAGCATTTT.

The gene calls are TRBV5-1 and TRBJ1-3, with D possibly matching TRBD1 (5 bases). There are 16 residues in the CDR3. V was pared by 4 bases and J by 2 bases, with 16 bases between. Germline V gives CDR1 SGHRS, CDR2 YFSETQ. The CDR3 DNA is TGCGCCAGCAGCCCGGCACAGGACTACACTGGAAACACCATATATTTT. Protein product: CASSPAQDYTGNTIYF.